The 19 T cell receptor beta chains below come from one sample, sequenced in a study of shared clonotypes between healthy human individuals. Naive CD8 cells were CD45RO-negative, positively selected for CCR7, excluding terminally differentiated effector memory CD45RA+ cells. TCRdb keeps only in-frame clones here, not all; method: immunoSEQ multiplex PCR. The table records more than 2 million clones, less than 95% of them present only once. Sequences were obtained from naive CD8+ T cells sorted from blood. Receptors originate from a man aged 18 to 30 in good health.

The V call is TRBV5-1, the J call TRBJ1-1; D unresolved. The germline V and J ends were trimmed by 0 bases and 5 bases, with 14 bases remaining between them. Looked up from germline, CDR1 is SGHRS and CDR2 is YFSETQ. The CDR3 loop spans 15 amino acids. The CDR3 loop is CASSLDWTIGTEAFF. CDR3 nucleotide sequence: TGCGCCAGCAGCTTGGACTGGACTATAGGGACTGAAGCTTTCTTT.

This chain joins TRBV4-3 and TRBJ2-2; D might be TRBD2 (5 bases). The CDR3 spans 15 residues. Germline CDR1 is LGHNA and CDR2 is YSLEER. V lost 3 bases and J 7 bases, leaving 15 bases between the germline ends. CDR3 protein: CASSQKAVSVGELFF. The CDR3 coding sequence is TGCGCCAGCAGCCAGAAAGCGGTGTCCGTCGGGGAGCTGTTTTTT.

This clone has only one observation. The V gene is TRBV7-9, the J gene TRBJ2-7; 10 nucleotides agree with TRBD1. CDR1 and CDR2 (germline): SEHNR, FQNEAQ (reference sequence). The CDR3 totals 16 residues. V trimming: 5 bases; J trimming: 0 bases; junction bases outside the gene matches: 7. The CDR3 nucleotides read TGTGCCAGCAGCCTAAACCGGGACAGGGGCTCCTACGAGCAGTACTTC. Translated: CASSLNRDRGSYEQYF.

The chain combines TRBV10-3 with TRBJ2-5; 11 positions match TRBD2. The V and J ends lost 4 bases and 2 bases, in that order; junction bases with no gene match: 6. CDR3 length: 16 residues. In germline, CDR1 is ENHRY, CDR2 SYGVKD. The CDR3 protein is CAISGRTSGLQETQYF. CDR3 in DNA: TGTGCCATCAGTGGACGGACTAGCGGGTTGCAAGAGACCCAGTACTTC.

The chain uses TRBV7-2 and TRBJ2-1; D could derive from TRBD1 or TRBD2 (6 bases each). V shed 6 bases and J shed 5 bases, with 23 bases lying between them. CDR1 is SGHTA, CDR2 FQGNSA, per germline. The length of the CDR3 is 17 residues. In DNA, the CDR3 is TGTGCCAGCAGTTTCCCGAGGACCGGGGGCGCGAACAATGAGCAGTTCTTC. This codes for CASSFPRTGGANNEQFF.

This rearrangement joins TRBV6-1 to TRBJ1-4; D may be TRBD1 (5 bases). Trimming cost V 3 bases and J 8 bases, with 7 bases left between them. CDR1 and CDR2 (germline): MNHNS, SASEGT. The CDR3 extends over 12 amino acids. CDR3 region: CASSEGVEKLFF. In DNA form, the CDR3 reads TGTGCCAGCAGTGAGGGGGTCGAAAAACTGTTTTTT.

V and J are TRBV7-9 and TRBJ2-5; no clear D. Trimming removed 5 bases at V and 3 bases at J, with 7 bases between. The CDR3 contains 12 residues. Germline-derived CDR1 and CDR2 are SEHNR and FQNEAQ (reference sequence). In DNA form, the CDR3 reads TGTGCCAGCAGCAACATGGAAGAGACCCAGTACTTC. It translates to CASSNMEETQYF.

The chain is built from TRBV27 and TRBJ1-2; weak D call: TRBD1 (6 bases). Trimming took off 3 bases at V and 6 bases at J, with 11 bases between the two ends. The CDR3 is 13 amino acids. Germline V gene sequence: CDR1 MNHEY, CDR2 SMNVEV (reference sequence). CDR3 amino acids: CASSLGAANGYTF. In DNA, the CDR3 is TGTGCCAGCAGTTTGGGGGCGGCGAATGGCTACACCTTC.

For this clone: At the DNA level, this CDR3 is encoded by other sequences in the same sample as well. The chain couples TRBV6-5 to TRBJ2-2; tentatively, D is TRBD2 (6 bases). There are 16 residues in the CDR3. The V end was cut by 0 bases, the J end by 4 bases, with 12 bases between. Germline CDR1 reads MNHEY; CDR2 reads SVGAGI. The CDR3 sequence is CASSYSGSGPTGELFF. CDR3 nucleotides: TGTGCCAGCAGTTACTCCGGTAGCGGCCCCACCGGGGAGCTGTTTTTT.

The chain combines TRBV28 with TRBJ2-7; D possibly corresponds to TRBD1 (6 bases). The V end was cut by 3 bases, the J end by 5 bases, with 17 bases between. The CDR3 spans 15 residues. CDR1 is MDHEN, CDR2 SYDVKM, per germline. Written as DNA, the CDR3 is TGTGCCAGCAGTTTTGAAGTTATAGGGGGTCACGAGCAGTACTTC. It codes for CASSFEVIGGHEQYF. Full variable domain (remainder filled in from reference TRBV28 and TRBJ2-7): DVKVTQSSRYLVKRTGEKVFLECVQDMDHENMFWYRQDPGLGLRLIYFSYDVKMKEKGDIPEGYSVSREKKERFSLILESASTNQTSMYLCASSFEVIGGHEQYFGPGTRLTVT.

V is TRBV27 and J is TRBJ1-1; D possibly corresponds to TRBD1 (5 bases). Germline V gene sequence: CDR1 MNHEY, CDR2 SMNVEV (reference sequence). The CDR3 spans 14 residues. With 5 bases removed from V and 10 bases from J, the gap between germline ends came to 20 bases. The CDR3 DNA reads as TGTGCCAGCAGTCGGACTGGGGCTACAATAGGAGCTTTCTTT. The encoded protein is CASSRTGATIGAFF.

The rearrangement links TRBV6-1 to TRBJ2-7, with a weak D call TRBD2 (7 bases). The CDR3 sequence is 14 residues long. Per germline, CDR1 MNHNS and CDR2 SASEGT. V gave up 7 bases and J gave up 4 bases, with 17 bases separating them. DNA of the CDR3: TGTGCCAGCAACCCGAGGGGGGGCGCGTACGAGCAGTACTTC. This encodes CASNPRGGAYEQYF.

This clone was recorded once. The chain recombines TRBV4-1 with TRBJ2-4; 9 bases match TRBD2. Germline trimming cut 4 bases from V and 7 bases from J; bases unmatched to any gene: 8. Germline V gene lookup returns CDR1 MGHRA and CDR2 YSYEKL. This CDR3 is built from 15 residues. CDR3 loop: CASSRAAGGPNIQYF. CDR3 sequence (DNA): TGCGCCAGCAGCCGCGCGGCGGGGGGGCCTAACATTCAGTACTTC.

The chain has TRBV15 and TRBJ2-1, with D possibly TRBD2 on 5 matching bases. Trimming shortened V by 8 bases and J by 0 bases, and 17 bases separated the two germline ends. CDR3 length equals 16 residues. The germline gives CDR1 LNHNV, CDR2 YYDKDF (reference sequence). The CDR3 sequence is CATAARSGASYNEQFF. As DNA, the CDR3 is TGTGCCACCGCAGCAAGAAGCGGTGCCTCCTACAATGAGCAGTTCTTC.

The chain recombines TRBV27 with TRBJ2-3; a possible D gene is TRBD2 (5 bases). Trimming left V 7 bases short and J 4 bases short, with 15 bases between. The CDR3 loop spans 14 amino acids. The germline gives CDR1 MNHEY, CDR2 SMNVEV (reference sequence). CDR3 sequence (DNA): TGTGCCAGCAATCCCTTAGCGACCGCAGATACGCAGTATTTT. This translates into CASNPLATADTQYF.

The chain is built from TRBV19 and TRBJ1-5; D ambiguous. This CDR3 region has 15 residues. Per the germline V gene, CDR1 is LNHDA and CDR2 is SQIVND (reference sequence). With 7 bases removed from V and 2 bases from J, the gap between germline ends came to 15 bases. CDR3 in amino acids: CASTLDLEGNQPQHF. In DNA form, the CDR3 reads TGTGCCAGTACCCTGGACCTGGAGGGCAATCAGCCCCAGCATTTT.

The V call is TRBV27, the J call TRBJ2-7; D ambiguous. The CDR3 has 13 amino acids. Trimming removed 3 bases from V and 6 bases from J, with 12 bases in between. Germline V CDR1 and CDR2: MNHEY, SMNVEV (reference sequence). The CDR3, as DNA: TGTGCCAGCAGTTTCGACAAAGCACTCGAGCAGTACTTC. Amino acids: CASSFDKALEQYF.

V is TRBV6-6 and J is TRBJ2-2; D ambiguous. Germline V gene lookup returns CDR1 MNHNY and CDR2 SVGAGI (reference sequence). Between the trimmed V and J ends, which lost 6 bases and 4 bases, there was a span of 9 bases. The CDR3 is 13 residues long. In DNA form, the CDR3 reads TGTGCCAGCAGGGAAGTTGGCACCGGGGAGCTGTTTTTT. As protein: CASREVGTGELFF.

A note on this clone: The sample carries other DNA sequences with the same CDR3. This chain links TRBV7-9 with TRBJ1-2; D unresolved. V gave up 5 bases and J gave up 2 bases, with 9 bases separating them. Germline loops: CDR1 SEHNR, CDR2 FQNEAQ (reference sequence). The CDR3 has 13 residues. CDR3 coding DNA: TGTGCCAGCAGCCCAACAGAGAACTATGGCTACACCTTC. Its protein product is CASSPTENYGYTF.